These 32 T cell receptor beta chains came from one sample sequenced in a study of T cells after yellow fever vaccination. TCRdb passed the 5' RACE reads through MiXCR, listing each CDR3 protein once. The sample lists roughly 500,000 distinct CDR3 sequences, roughly a fifth occurring once. This material consisted of PBMCs, taken 15 days after the yellow fever booster vaccination. The receptors shown here come from a man aged 25 to 40 who received the YFV17D yellow fever vaccine.

The chain recombines TRBV6-2 or TRBV6-3 with TRBJ2-2, with D tentatively TRBD2 (6 bases). The CDR3 contains 14 residues. CDR1 is MNHEY, CDR2 SVGEGT, per germline. Trimming pared 8 bases from V and 6 bases from J, leaving 16 bases between. The CDR3 nucleotides read TGTGCCAGCTCACTTCGGAGGGAGTCCGGGGAGCTGTTTTTT. Its translation: CASSLRRESGELFF.

This chain joins TRBV7-2 and TRBJ2-1, with TRBD1 matching over 8 bases. The CDR3 runs 15 residues. Per the germline V gene, CDR1 is SGHTA and CDR2 is FQGNSA. J lost 8 bases, V lost 5 bases, and 11 bases had no gene match. CDR3 amino acids: CASSGAGQGGDEQFF. CDR3 bases: TGTGCCAGCAGCGGAGCCGGACAGGGCGGCGATGAGCAGTTCTTC.

This clonotype was seen more than once but under ten times. The V call is TRBV19, the J call TRBJ2-6; D not certain. The CDR3 is made up of 16 amino acids. The germline CDR1 and CDR2 sequences are LNHDA and SQIVND (reference sequence). Trimming took 3 bases from V and 2 from J, leaving 11 bases between them. The CDR3 DNA sequence: TGTGCCAGTAGTATGGTAATAAAACCTGGGGCCAACGTCCTGACTTTC. Its translation is CASSMVIKPGANVLTF.

This clonotype was detected ten times or more. The chain uses TRBV7-9 and TRBJ2-5; D unresolved. The V and J ends lost 5 bases and 2 bases respectively, with 3 bases between them. This CDR3 contains 11 residues. Germline CDR1 is SEHNR and CDR2 is FQNEAQ (reference sequence). Here the CDR3 DNA reads TGTGCCAGCAGCCAACAAGAGACCCAGTACTTC. This codes for CASSQQETQYF.

This clonotype was found many times. The chain links TRBV7-2 to TRBJ2-5; possibly TRBD1 or TRBD2 for D (5 bases each). Per the germline V gene, CDR1 is SGHTA and CDR2 is FQGNSA. The CDR3 totals 14 residues. Trimming stripped 0 bases from V and 3 bases from J, with 8 bases between. For the CDR3, the DNA is TGTGCCAGCAGCTTAGCGCTGGGGGAAGAGACCCAGTACTTC. Encoded protein: CASSLALGEETQYF.

This clonotype occurred a few times. The rearrangement joins TRBV29-1 to TRBJ2-1; 9 bases map to TRBD1. The CDR3 spans 12 residues. In germline, CDR1 is SQVTM, CDR2 ANQGSEA. The V gene end was trimmed by 6 bases and the J gene end by 8 bases; junction bases not matched to a gene: 5. In DNA, the CDR3 is TGCAGCGTCTCCCGGGACAGGGATGAGCAGTTCTTC. Translation: CSVSRDRDEQFF.

This clonotype has a handful of counts. The chain combines TRBV7-2 with TRBJ2-4, with TRBD2 as a possible D gene (5 bases). Germline CDR1 is SGHTA and CDR2 is FQGNSA. Trimming left V 4 bases short and J 8 bases short, with 9 bases between. The length of the CDR3 is 12 residues. Written as DNA, the CDR3 is TGTGCCAGCAGCTCCGTCGGGGACATTCAGTACTTC. Encoded protein: CASSSVGDIQYF.

Only a few counts were recorded for this clonotype. This chain connects TRBV18 to TRBJ2-1; D is unclear. CDR1 is KGHSH and CDR2 is LQKENI in the germline V gene. V was clipped by 4 bases and J by 3 bases, with 13 bases between them. This CDR3 comprises 15 residues. CDR3: CASSQTVSDYNEQFF. The CDR3 nucleotides read TGTGCCAGCTCACAGACCGTAAGCGACTACAATGAGCAGTTCTTC. Based on the CDR3 plus reference TRBV18 and TRBJ2-1, the full variable domain is NAGVMQNPRHLVRRRGQEARLRCSPMKGHSHVYWYRQLPEEGLKFMVYLQKENIIDESGMPKERFSAEFPKEGPSILRIQQVVRGDSAAYFCASSQTVSDYNEQFFGPGTRLTVL.

The chain combines TRBV20-1 with TRBJ2-3; D is uncertain. V was trimmed by 5 bases and J by 6 bases, leaving 15 bases between them. Germline loops: CDR1 DFQATT, CDR2 SNEGSKA (reference sequence). The CDR3 contains 13 residues. The CDR3 DNA reads as TGCAGTGCTGGCCGTAGTATCAGGGATACGCAGTATTTT. It is translated as CSAGRSIRDTQYF.

This clonotype was detected a few times. The genes are TRBV11-2 and TRBJ2-2; 8 bases match TRBD1. The CDR3 length is 19 residues. Per germline, CDR1 SGHAT and CDR2 FQNNGV. V lost 4 bases to trimming and J lost 3 bases; unmatched junction nucleotides: 16. The CDR3 is CASSSRTGIKPGYTGELFF. The DNA of the CDR3 is TGTGCCAGCAGCTCCCGGACAGGGATTAAGCCTGGGTACACCGGGGAGCTGTTTTTT.

V usage is TRBV6-2 or TRBV6-3 and J usage is TRBJ2-1; tentatively, D is TRBD1 (6 bases). Trimming pared 8 bases from V and 9 bases from J, leaving 17 bases between. The CDR3 has 13 amino acids. Germline V gene lookup returns CDR1 MNHEY and CDR2 SVGEGT. The CDR3 coding sequence is TGTGCCAGCTCCCTGGGGGCAGAAAGTGAGCAGTTCTTC. Translation: CASSLGAESEQFF.

This chain joins TRBV7-9 and TRBJ2-7, with D possibly being TRBD2 (6 bases). V dropped 5 bases and J dropped 1 base, with 15 bases sitting between them. CDR1 and CDR2 (germline): SEHNR, FQNEAQ (reference sequence). CDR3 size: 15 residues. CDR3 nucleotides: TGTGCCAGCAGCCGCGGGGATCCGGGTTCCTACGAGCAGTACTTC. It translates to CASSRGDPGSYEQYF.

This clonotype was counted only a few times. This chain links TRBV7-2 with TRBJ1-4; D gene unclear. Germline V lookup: CDR1 SGHTA, CDR2 FQGNSA. The V end was cut by 5 bases, the J end by 8 bases, with 15 bases between. The CDR3 loop spans 14 amino acids. The chain's CDR3 is CASSMQALGEKLFF. CDR3 sequence (DNA): TGTGCCAGCAGCATGCAAGCTCTAGGCGAAAAACTGTTTTTT.

This sequence joins TRBV6-5 and TRBJ2-5; D call uncertain. V was clipped by 4 bases and J by 0 bases, with 12 bases between them. CDR1 is MNHEY, CDR2 SVGAGI, per germline. The CDR3 runs to 15 residues. The CDR3 here is CASSSPDEDQETQYF. In DNA, the CDR3 is TGTGCCAGCAGTTCCCCGGATGAAGACCAAGAGACCCAGTACTTC.

This sequence joins TRBV7-2 and TRBJ2-5; D gene unclear. V lost 2 bases, J lost 5 bases, and 6 bases lay in between. From germline, CDR1 is SGHTA and CDR2 FQGNSA. This CDR3 is built from 12 residues. DNA for the CDR3: TGTGCCAGCAGCTTATTTACTGAGACCCAGTACTTC. Translating it yields CASSLFTETQYF.

The chain uses TRBV6-6 and TRBJ1-3; D gene uncertain. This CDR3 has 11 residues. Germline V gene data show CDR1 as MNHNY and CDR2 as SVGAGI (reference sequence). The V gene lost 3 bases and the J gene lost 6 bases, with 3 bases spanning the gap. CDR3 in DNA: TGTGCCAGCAGTTATCAAAACACCATATATTTT. Protein sequence: CASSYQNTIYF.

This chain uses TRBV7-2 with TRBJ2-7; TRBD1 matches at 8 bases. Germline V gene data show CDR1 as SGHTA and CDR2 as FQGNSA. The trim removed 5 bases at V and 6 bases at J, leaving 3 bases unmatched. The CDR3 is 12 amino acids. The CDR3 sequence: CASSPTGAEQYF. In DNA, the CDR3 is TGTGCCAGCAGCCCGACAGGGGCCGAGCAGTACTTC.

V and J are TRBV30 and TRBJ2-1; perhaps TRBD2 as D (7 bases). In germline, CDR1 is GTSNPN, CDR2 SVGIG (reference sequence). The CDR3 runs 13 residues. Trimming cost V 6 bases and J 1 base, with 10 bases left between them. CDR3 sequence: CACRGGSYNEQFF. The CDR3 DNA follows: TGTGCCTGTAGGGGGGGATCCTACAATGAGCAGTTCTTC.

There are a few counts of this clonotype. This chain joins TRBV7-9 and TRBJ2-7; 11 bases line up with TRBD2. The germline gives CDR1 SEHNR, CDR2 FQNEAQ (reference sequence). The CDR3 totals 15 residues. After removal of 0 bases from V and 3 bases from J, the junction contained 1 base not matched to a gene. This CDR3 is CASSLALAGGYEQYF. DNA for the CDR3: TGTGCCAGCAGCTTAGCCCTAGCGGGAGGCTACGAGCAGTACTTC.

The V gene is TRBV7-8, the J gene TRBJ2-2; D remains unclear. The CDR3 contains 15 residues. Germline V gene sequence: CDR1 SGHVS, CDR2 FQNEAQ. V lost 0 bases, J lost 5 bases, and 10 bases lay in between. The DNA of the CDR3 is TGTGCCAGCAGCTTAGCTTGGACGTTAACCGGGGAGCTGTTTTTT. It codes for CASSLAWTLTGELFF.

The chain carries TRBV6-1 and TRBJ1-2, with D maybe TRBD1 (6 bases). Germline CDR1 is MNHNS and CDR2 is SASEGT. V lost 6 bases and J lost 8, with 16 bases in between. This CDR3 spans 13 amino acids. The CDR3 bases are TGTGCCAGCAGCCCGGACAGAATGAGGGGCTACACCTTC. Translating gives CASSPDRMRGYTF.

The chain links TRBV29-1 to TRBJ1-2, with 7 bases aligning to TRBD1. V gave up 6 bases and J gave up 4 bases; unmatched junction bases: 5. This CDR3 has 12 amino acids. CDR1 is SQVTM, CDR2 ANQGSEA, per germline. CDR3 sequence (DNA): TGCAGCGTCCCAGAGGGGGCCTATGGCTACACCTTC. Residues: CSVPEGAYGYTF.

The rearrangement uses TRBV11-2 and TRBJ2-1; D might be TRBD1 or TRBD2, each matching 5 bases. The germline V gene has CDR1 SGHAT and CDR2 FQNNGV. The CDR3 covers 20 residues. The V end was cut by 2 bases, the J end by 0 bases, with 23 bases between. The chain's CDR3 is CASSLRGSPRGKSSYNEQFF. CDR3 in DNA: TGTGCCAGCAGCTTAAGGGGCTCCCCTCGGGGTAAGAGCTCCTACAATGAGCAGTTCTTC.

This clonotype was observed a few times. J is TRBJ2-7 and V is TRBV9; D is undetermined. Germline values: CDR1 SGDLS, CDR2 YYNGEE. This CDR3 region has 13 residues. The V and J ends lost 4 bases and 3 bases respectively, with 11 bases between them. The CDR3 loop reads CASSQPEDYEQYF. The CDR3 coding sequence is TGTGCCAGCAGCCAACCCGAGGACTACGAGCAGTACTTC.

The chain joins TRBV10-3 to TRBJ2-7; D remains ambiguous. Germline V gene data show CDR1 as ENHRY and CDR2 as SYGVKD. This CDR3 has 12 amino acids. With 3 bases removed from V and 1 base from J, the gap between germline ends came to 4 bases. The CDR3 region is CAISDLSYEQYF. The CDR3 nucleotides are TGTGCCATCAGTGATTTGTCCTACGAGCAGTACTTC.

The chain joins TRBV3-1 to TRBJ2-2; D is uncertain. This CDR3 contains 16 residues. Trimming cost V 4 bases and J 0 bases, with 12 bases left between them. In germline, CDR1 is LGHDT, CDR2 YNNKEL (reference sequence). CDR3 in DNA: TGTGCCAGCAGCCCACGACTGACGGCGAACACCGGGGAGCTGTTTTTT. Residues: CASSPRLTANTGELFF. The variable domain in full, with the rest retrieved from reference TRBV3-1 and TRBJ2-2, is DTAVSQTPKYLVTQMGNDKSIKCEQNLGHDTMYWYKQDSKKFLKIMFSYNNKELIINETVPNRFSPKSPDKAHLNLHINSLELGDSAVYFCASSPRLTANTGELFFGEGSRLTVL.

This clonotype was counted between two and nine times. J is TRBJ2-5 and V is TRBV20-1; weak D call: TRBD2 (5 bases). This CDR3 has 11 residues. The germline gives CDR1 DFQATT, CDR2 SNEGSKA (reference sequence). Trimming cost V 3 bases and J 5 bases, with 7 bases left between them. The CDR3 is CSASLAETQYF. The CDR3 coding sequence is TGCAGTGCTAGCTTAGCGGAGACCCAGTACTTC.

This clonotype was seen repeatedly, ten times or more. J is TRBJ2-3 and V is TRBV12-3 or TRBV12-4, with D unclear. Trimming removed 5 bases at V and 0 bases at J, with 9 bases between. The CDR3 loop spans 14 amino acids. CDR3 protein: CASSKDVSTDTQYF. The CDR3 nucleotides are TGTGCCAGCAGTAAAGACGTTAGCACAGATACGCAGTATTTT.

This chain uses TRBV7-2 with TRBJ2-1, with TRBD1 matching over 8 bases. V lost 3 bases to trimming and J lost 5 bases; unmatched junction nucleotides: 6. The CDR3 contains 15 residues. Germline CDR1 SGHTA, CDR2 FQGNSA. CDR3 amino acids: CASSFQGATNNEQFF. In DNA form, the CDR3 reads TGTGCCAGCAGCTTCCAGGGGGCGACGAACAATGAGCAGTTCTTC.

This clonotype was counted only a few times. The chain uses TRBV5-1 and TRBJ2-3; 10 positions match TRBD2. This CDR3 spans 17 amino acids. Germline values: CDR1 SGHRS, CDR2 YFSETQ. V lost 4 bases, J lost 4 bases, and 12 bases stayed unmatched. CDR3 DNA sequence: TGCGCCAGCAGCCCGGCGGGGACTAGCGTATCAGCAGATACGCAGTATTTT. Protein product: CASSPAGTSVSADTQYF.

The rearrangement joins TRBV20-1 to TRBJ2-3, with no clear D. Trimming shortened V by 7 bases and J by 1 base, and 9 bases separated the two germline ends. Germline V gene sequence: CDR1 DFQATT, CDR2 SNEGSKA (reference sequence). The CDR3 runs to 12 residues. CDR3 loop: CSVLRGTDTQYF. The CDR3 DNA sequence: TGCAGTGTACTGCGCGGCACAGATACGCAGTATTTT.

This clonotype has a handful of counts. J is TRBJ2-2 and V is TRBV12-3 or TRBV12-4; D remains unclear. V was cut by 6 bases and J by 1 base, with 15 bases left in between. CDR3 size: 16 residues. CDR3 protein: CASSPTLLRNTGELFF. The CDR3 DNA reads TGTGCCAGCAGCCCCACCCTGCTGCGGAACACCGGGGAGCTGTTTTTT.